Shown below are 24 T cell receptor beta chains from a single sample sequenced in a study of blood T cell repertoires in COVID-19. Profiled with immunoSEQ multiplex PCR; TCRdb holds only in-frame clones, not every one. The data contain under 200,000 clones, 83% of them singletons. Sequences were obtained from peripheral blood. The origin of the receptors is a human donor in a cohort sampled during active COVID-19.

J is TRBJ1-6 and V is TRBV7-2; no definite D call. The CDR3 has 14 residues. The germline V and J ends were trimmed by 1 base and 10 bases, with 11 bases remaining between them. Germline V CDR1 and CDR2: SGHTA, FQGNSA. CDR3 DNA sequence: TGTGCCAGCAGCTTAGGAGGGTTGAAATCACCCCTCCACTTT. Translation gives CASSLGGLKSPLHF. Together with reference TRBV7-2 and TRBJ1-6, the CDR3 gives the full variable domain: GAGVSQSPSNKVTEKGKDVELRCDPISGHTALYWYRQSLGQGLEFLIYFQGNSAPDKSGLPSDRFSAERTGGSVSTLTIQRTQQEDSAVYLCASSLGGLKSPLHFGNGTRLTVT.

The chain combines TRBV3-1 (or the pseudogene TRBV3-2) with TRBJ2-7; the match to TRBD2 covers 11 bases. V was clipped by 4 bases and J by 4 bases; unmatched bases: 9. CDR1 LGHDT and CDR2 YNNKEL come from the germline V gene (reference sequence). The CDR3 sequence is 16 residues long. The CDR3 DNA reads TGTGCCAGCAGCCCAACCCTAGCGGGAGGAAAATACGAGCAGTACTTC. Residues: CASSPTLAGGKYEQYF.

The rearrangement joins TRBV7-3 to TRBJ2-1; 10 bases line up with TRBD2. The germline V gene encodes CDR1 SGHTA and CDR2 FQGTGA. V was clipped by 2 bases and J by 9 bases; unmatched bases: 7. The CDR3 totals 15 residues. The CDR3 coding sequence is TGTGCCAGCAGCTTAGCAGCGGGGGGGCCGGGTGAGCAGTTCTTC. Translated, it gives CASSLAAGGPGEQFF.

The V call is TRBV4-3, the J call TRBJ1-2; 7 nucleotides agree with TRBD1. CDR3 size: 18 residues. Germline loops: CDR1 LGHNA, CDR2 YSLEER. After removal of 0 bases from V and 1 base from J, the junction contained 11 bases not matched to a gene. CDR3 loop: CASSQEIGQVKFNYGYTF. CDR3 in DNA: TGCGCCAGCAGCCAAGAAATTGGACAGGTCAAATTTAACTATGGCTACACCTTC.

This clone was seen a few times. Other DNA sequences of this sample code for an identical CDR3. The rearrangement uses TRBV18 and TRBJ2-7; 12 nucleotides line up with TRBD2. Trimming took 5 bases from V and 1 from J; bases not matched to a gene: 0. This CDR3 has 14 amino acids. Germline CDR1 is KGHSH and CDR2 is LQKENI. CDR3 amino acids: CASSGTSGSYEQYF. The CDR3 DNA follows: TGTGCCAGCTCAGGGACTAGCGGGTCCTACGAGCAGTACTTC.

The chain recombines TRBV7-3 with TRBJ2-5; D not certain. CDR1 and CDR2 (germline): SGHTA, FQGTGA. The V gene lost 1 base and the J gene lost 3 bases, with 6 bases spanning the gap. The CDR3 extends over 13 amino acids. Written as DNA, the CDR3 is TGTGCCAGCAGCTTAATAGGAGAAGAGACCCAGTACTTC. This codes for CASSLIGEETQYF.

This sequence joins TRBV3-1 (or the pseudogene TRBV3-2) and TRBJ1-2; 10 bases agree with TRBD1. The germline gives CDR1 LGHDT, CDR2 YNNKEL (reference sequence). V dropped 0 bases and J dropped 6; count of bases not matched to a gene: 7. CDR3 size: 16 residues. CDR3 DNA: TGTGCCAGCAGCCAAGATGGGGGACAGGGGACTGATGGCTACACCTTC. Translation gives CASSQDGGQGTDGYTF.

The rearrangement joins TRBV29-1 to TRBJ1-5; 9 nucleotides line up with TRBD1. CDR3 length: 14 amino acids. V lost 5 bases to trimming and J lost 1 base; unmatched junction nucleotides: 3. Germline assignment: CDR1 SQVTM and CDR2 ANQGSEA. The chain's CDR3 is CSVLTGGSNQPQHF. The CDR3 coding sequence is TGCAGCGTTTTGACAGGGGGGAGCAATCAGCCCCAGCATTTT.

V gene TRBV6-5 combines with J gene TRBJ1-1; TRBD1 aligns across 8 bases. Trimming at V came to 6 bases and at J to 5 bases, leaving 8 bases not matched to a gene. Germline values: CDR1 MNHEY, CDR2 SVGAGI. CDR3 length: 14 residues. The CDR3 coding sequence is TGTGCCAGCAGACTCGGACAGGGAGGAACTGAAGCTTTCTTT. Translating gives CASRLGQGGTEAFF.

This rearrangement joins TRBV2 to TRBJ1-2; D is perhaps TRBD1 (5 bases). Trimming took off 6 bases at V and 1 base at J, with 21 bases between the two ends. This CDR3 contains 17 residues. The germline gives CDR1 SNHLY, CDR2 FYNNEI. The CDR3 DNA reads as TGTGCCAGCAGGGGGCAAACGGGGGACCCTGATAACTATGGCTACACCTTC. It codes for CASRGQTGDPDNYGYTF.

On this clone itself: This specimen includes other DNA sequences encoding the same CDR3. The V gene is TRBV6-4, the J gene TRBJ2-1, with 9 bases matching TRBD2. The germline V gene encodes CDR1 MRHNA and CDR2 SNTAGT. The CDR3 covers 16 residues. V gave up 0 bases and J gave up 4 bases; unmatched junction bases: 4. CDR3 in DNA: TGTGCCAGCAGTGACTCGGCGGGAGGGGGTTACAATGAGCAGTTCTTC. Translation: CASSDSAGGGYNEQFF.

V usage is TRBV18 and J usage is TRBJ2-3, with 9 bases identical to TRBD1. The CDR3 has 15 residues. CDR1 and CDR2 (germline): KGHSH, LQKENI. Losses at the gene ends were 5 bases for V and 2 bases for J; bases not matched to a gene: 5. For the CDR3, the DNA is TGTGCCAGCTCAAACACAGGGGGCTCCACAGATACGCAGTATTTT. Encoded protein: CASSNTGGSTDTQYF. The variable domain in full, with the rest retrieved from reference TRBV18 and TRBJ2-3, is NAGVMQNPRHLVRRRGQEARLRCSPMKGHSHVYWYRQLPEEGLKFMVYLQKENIIDESGMPKERFSAEFPKEGPSILRIQQVVRGDSAAYFCASSNTGGSTDTQYFGPGTRLTVL.

Here the CDR3 reads CASSSTGLAGQYF. CDR3 nucleotides: TGTGCCAGCAGTTCCACGGGACTAGCGGGGCAGTATTTT. This chain uses TRBV6-5 with TRBJ2-3; 12 bases fit TRBD2. The germline V gene has CDR1 MNHEY and CDR2 SVGAGI. Unmatched junction bases numbered 4, after V lost 4 bases and J lost 11 bases. CDR3 size: 13 residues.

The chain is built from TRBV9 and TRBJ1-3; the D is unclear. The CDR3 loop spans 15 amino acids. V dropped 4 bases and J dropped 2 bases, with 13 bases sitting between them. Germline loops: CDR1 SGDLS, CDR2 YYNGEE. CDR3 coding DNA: TGTGCCAGCAGCCCAACCGGGAACCCTGGAAACACCATATATTTT. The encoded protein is CASSPTGNPGNTIYF.

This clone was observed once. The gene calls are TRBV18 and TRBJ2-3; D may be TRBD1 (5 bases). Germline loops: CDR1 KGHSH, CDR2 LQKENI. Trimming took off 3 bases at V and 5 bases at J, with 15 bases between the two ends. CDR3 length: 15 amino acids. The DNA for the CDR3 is TGTGCCAGCTCACCCCGCGAAGGGGCCGGAGATACGCAGTATTTT. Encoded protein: CASSPREGAGDTQYF. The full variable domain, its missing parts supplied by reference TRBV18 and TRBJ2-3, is NAGVMQNPRHLVRRRGQEARLRCSPMKGHSHVYWYRQLPEEGLKFMVYLQKENIIDESGMPKERFSAEFPKEGPSILRIQQVVRGDSAAYFCASSPREGAGDTQYFGPGTRLTVL.

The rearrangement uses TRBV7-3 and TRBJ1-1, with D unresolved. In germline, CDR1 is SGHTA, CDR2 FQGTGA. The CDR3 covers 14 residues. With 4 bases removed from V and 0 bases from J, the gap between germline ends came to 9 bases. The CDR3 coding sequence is TGTGCCAGCAGCTCTAGGAACATGAACACTGAAGCTTTCTTT. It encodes CASSSRNMNTEAFF.

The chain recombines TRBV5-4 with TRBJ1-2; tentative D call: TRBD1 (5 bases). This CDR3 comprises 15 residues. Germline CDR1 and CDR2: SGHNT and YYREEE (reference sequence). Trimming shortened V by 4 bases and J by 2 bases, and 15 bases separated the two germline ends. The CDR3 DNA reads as TGTGCCAGCAGCCAACCGGGACTCTTCAACTATGGCTACACCTTC. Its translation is CASSQPGLFNYGYTF. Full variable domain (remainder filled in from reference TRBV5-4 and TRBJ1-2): ETGVTQSPTHLIKTRGQQVTLRCSSQSGHNTVSWYQQALGQGPQFIFQYYREEENGRGNFPPRFSGLQFPNYSSELNVNALELDDSALYLCASSQPGLFNYGYTFGSGTRLTVV.

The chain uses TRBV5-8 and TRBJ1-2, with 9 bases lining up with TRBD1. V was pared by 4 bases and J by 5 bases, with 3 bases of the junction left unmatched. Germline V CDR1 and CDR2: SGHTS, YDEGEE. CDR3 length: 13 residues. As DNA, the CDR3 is TGTGCCAGCAGCACAGGACAGGGGTATGGCTACACCTTC. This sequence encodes CASSTGQGYGYTF.

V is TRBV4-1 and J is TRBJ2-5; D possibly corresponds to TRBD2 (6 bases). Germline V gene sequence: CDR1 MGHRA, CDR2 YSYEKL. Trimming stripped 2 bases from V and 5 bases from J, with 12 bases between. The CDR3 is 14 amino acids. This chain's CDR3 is CASSQYGGEETQYF. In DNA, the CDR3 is TGCGCCAGCAGCCAATACGGCGGGGAGGAGACCCAGTACTTC.

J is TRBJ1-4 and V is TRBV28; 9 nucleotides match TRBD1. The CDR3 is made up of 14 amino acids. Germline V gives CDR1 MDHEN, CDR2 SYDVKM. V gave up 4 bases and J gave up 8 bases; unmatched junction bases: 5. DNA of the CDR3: TGTGCCAGCAGTTCGACAGGGGGTAGCGAAAAACTGTTTTTT. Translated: CASSSTGGSEKLFF.

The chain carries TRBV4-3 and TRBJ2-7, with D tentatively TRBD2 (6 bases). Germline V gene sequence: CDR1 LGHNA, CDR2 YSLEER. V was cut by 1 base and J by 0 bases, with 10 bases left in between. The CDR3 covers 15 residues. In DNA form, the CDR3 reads TGCGCCAGCAGCCAAGCTGCCGGGAGCTCCTACGAGCAGTACTTC. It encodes CASSQAAGSSYEQYF.

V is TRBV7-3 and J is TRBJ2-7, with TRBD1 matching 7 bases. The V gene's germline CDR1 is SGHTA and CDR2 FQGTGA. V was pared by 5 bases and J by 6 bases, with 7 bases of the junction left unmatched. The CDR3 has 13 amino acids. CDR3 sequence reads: CASSPGAGGEQYF. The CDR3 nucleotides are TGTGCCAGCAGCCCTGGGGCAGGGGGCGAGCAGTACTTC.

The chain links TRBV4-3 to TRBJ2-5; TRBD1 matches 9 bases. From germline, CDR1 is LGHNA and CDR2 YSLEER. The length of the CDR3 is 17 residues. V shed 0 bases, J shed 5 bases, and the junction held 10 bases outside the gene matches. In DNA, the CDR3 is TGCGCCAGCAGCCAAGAAAGGGACAGGGAGGGAGGGGAGACCCAGTACTTC. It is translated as CASSQERDREGGETQYF.

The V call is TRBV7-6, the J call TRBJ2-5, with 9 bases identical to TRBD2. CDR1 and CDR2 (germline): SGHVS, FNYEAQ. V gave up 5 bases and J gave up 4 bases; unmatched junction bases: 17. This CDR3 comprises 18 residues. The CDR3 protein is CASSPRERGAGGGETQYF. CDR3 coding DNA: TGTGCCAGCAGCCCTAGGGAGCGGGGGGCAGGGGGTGGAGAGACCCAGTACTTC. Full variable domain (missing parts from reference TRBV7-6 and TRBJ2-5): GAGVSQSPRYKVTKRGQDVALRCDPISGHVSLYWYRQALGQGPEFLTYFNYEAQQDKSGLPNDRFSAERPEGSISTLTIQRTEQRDSAMYRCASSPRERGAGGGETQYFGPGTRLLVL.